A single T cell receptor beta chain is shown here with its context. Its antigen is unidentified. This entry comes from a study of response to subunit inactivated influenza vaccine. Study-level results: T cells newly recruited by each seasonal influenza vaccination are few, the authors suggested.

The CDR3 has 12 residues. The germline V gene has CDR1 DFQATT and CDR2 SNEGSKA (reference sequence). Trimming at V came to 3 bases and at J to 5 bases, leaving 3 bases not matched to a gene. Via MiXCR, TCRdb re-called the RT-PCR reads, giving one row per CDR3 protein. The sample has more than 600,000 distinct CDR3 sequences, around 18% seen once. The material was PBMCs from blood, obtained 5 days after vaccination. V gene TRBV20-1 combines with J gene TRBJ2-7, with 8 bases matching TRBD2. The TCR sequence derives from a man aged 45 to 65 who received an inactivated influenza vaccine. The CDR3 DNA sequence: TGCAGTGCTAGCGGGGGGGGCCACGAGCAGTACTTC. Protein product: CSASGGGHEQYF.